These 12 T cell receptor beta chains share one sample of origin, sequenced in a study of spatial heterogeneity in lung cancer. Indicated time point: blood at routine non-recurrence follow-up after resection. Tumor, nontumor lung or frozen PBMC supplied whole RNA, sequenced without sorting. TCRdb reprocessed the 5' RACE reads with MiXCR, giving one entry per CDR3 protein. The table shows approximately 56,000 distinct CDR3 sequences, with under 8% occurring only once. This sample comprised PBMCs, obtained at follow-up. These receptors were obtained from a female donor with early-stage non-small cell lung cancer.

This clonotype was picked up a small number of times. The chain carries TRBV5-1 and TRBJ1-1; D is possibly TRBD1 (6 bases). V dropped 0 bases and J dropped 0 bases, with 15 bases sitting between them. This CDR3 contains 17 residues. Germline lookup yields CDR1 SGHRS and CDR2 YFSETQ. The CDR3 region is CASSLAGRGGMNTEAFF. The CDR3 DNA is TGCGCCAGCAGCTTGGCAGGGCGCGGGGGCATGAACACTGAAGCTTTCTTT.

This clonotype has a count of ten or more. The chain couples TRBV5-1 to TRBJ2-5, with D unresolved. CDR1 SGHRS and CDR2 YFSETQ come from the germline V gene. The CDR3 loop spans 14 amino acids. V lost 0 bases and J 1 base, leaving 7 bases between the germline ends. The CDR3 nucleotides read TGCGCCAGCAGCTTGGGTTCCAGCCAAGAGACCCAGTACTTC. It encodes CASSLGSSQETQYF.

This clonotype was recorded many times. The genes are TRBV7-8 and TRBJ1-1; no definite D call. Per the germline V gene, CDR1 is SGHVS and CDR2 is FQNEAQ. CDR3 length equals 12 residues. Trimming cost V 2 bases and J 12 bases, with 13 bases left between them. The CDR3: CASSLSPPGTFF. CDR3 nucleotide sequence: TGTGCCAGCAGCTTAAGCCCCCCGGGGACTTTCTTT.

This clonotype was counted a few times. The rearrangement joins TRBV9 to TRBJ2-1, with D possibly being TRBD2 (6 bases). Trimming removed 0 bases from V and 10 bases from J, with 14 bases in between. Germline CDR1 reads SGDLS; CDR2 reads YYNGEE. This CDR3 region has 14 residues. CDR3 in DNA: TGTGCCAGCAGCGTAGAGCGGGCCGTCGGGGAGCAGTTCTTC. Its translation is CASSVERAVGEQFF.

This clonotype was found many times. The chain links TRBV12-3 or TRBV12-4 to TRBJ1-1; 9 nucleotides align to TRBD1. The CDR3 is 15 amino acids. The J segment lost 0 bases and the V segment lost 2 bases, leaving 1 base of the junction unmatched. This CDR3 is CASSLTGGLNTEAFF. The CDR3 DNA is TGTGCCAGCAGTTTAACAGGGGGCTTGAACACTGAAGCTTTCTTT.

This clonotype was found many times. This chain joins TRBV20-1 and TRBJ2-7; no definite D call. From germline, CDR1 is DFQATT and CDR2 SNEGSKA (reference sequence). The CDR3 is 13 amino acids. V was trimmed by 0 bases and J by 3 bases, leaving 9 bases between them. Here the CDR3 reads CSARDPVDYEQYF. CDR3 in DNA: TGCAGTGCTAGAGACCCAGTCGACTACGAGCAGTACTTC.

This clonotype was recorded many times. The chain joins TRBV20-1 to TRBJ1-2; possibly TRBD1 for D (5 bases). V lost 6 bases, J lost 5 bases, and 19 bases lay in between. Germline loops: CDR1 DFQATT, CDR2 SNEGSKA (reference sequence). The CDR3 extends over 14 amino acids. CDR3 loop: CSARWMTVSYGYTF. Here the CDR3 DNA reads TGCAGTGCCAGGTGGATGACAGTTAGTTATGGCTACACCTTC.

This clonotype was observed many times. CDR3: CASSVRVQETQYF. The CDR3 DNA reads as TGTGCCAGCAGTGTCCGGGTCCAAGAGACCCAGTACTTC. The rearrangement joins TRBV12-3 or TRBV12-4 to TRBJ2-5, with D hard to call. The CDR3 is 13 amino acids. The V gene lost 5 bases and the J gene lost 1 base, with 8 bases spanning the gap.

The V call is TRBV5-1, the J call TRBJ1-2, with a tentative D call TRBD1 (6 bases). Trimming removed 3 bases from V and 6 bases from J, with 18 bases in between. Germline-derived CDR1 and CDR2 are SGHRS and YFSETQ. The CDR3 loop spans 15 amino acids. The CDR3 region is CASSSENRVSDGYTF. As DNA, the CDR3 is TGCGCCAGCAGCTCCGAGAACAGGGTATCGGATGGCTACACCTTC. The full variable domain, rest sourced from reference TRBV5-1 and TRBJ1-2, is KAGVTQTPRYLIKTRGQQVTLSCSPISGHRSVSWYQQTPGQGLQFLFEYFSETQRNKGNFPGRFSGRQFSNSRSEMNVSTLELGDSALYLCASSSENRVSDGYTFGSGTRLTVV.

The table lists this clonotype with many counts. The chain recombines TRBV10-3 with TRBJ2-3; D unresolved. Trimming took off 0 bases at V and 2 bases at J, with 6 bases between the two ends. Germline assignment: CDR1 ENHRY and CDR2 SYGVKD. This CDR3 has 14 residues. CDR3 region: CAISESGITDTQYF. CDR3 in DNA: TGTGCCATCAGTGAGTCGGGAATCACAGATACGCAGTATTTT.

This clonotype was observed many times. The CDR3 nucleotides are TGCAGCGTTGGAGCCATGGGGGGCACTGAAGCTTTCTTT. Its protein product is CSVGAMGGTEAFF. The V call is TRBV29-1, the J call TRBJ1-1, with a tentative D call TRBD1 (5 bases). Germline CDR1 reads SQVTM; CDR2 reads ANQGSEA. This CDR3 is 13 amino acids long. Trimming took 4 bases from V and 4 from J, leaving 13 bases between them.

The chain employs TRBV10-3 and TRBJ2-7, with TRBD2 as a possible D gene (6 bases). The germline V and J ends were trimmed by 5 bases and 2 bases, with 13 bases remaining between them. Germline lookup yields CDR1 ENHRY and CDR2 SYGVKD. The CDR3 has 14 residues. The CDR3 nucleotides are TGTGCCATCAGTTCTACAGGAGGGACCTACGAGCAGTACTTC. As protein: CAISSTGGTYEQYF.